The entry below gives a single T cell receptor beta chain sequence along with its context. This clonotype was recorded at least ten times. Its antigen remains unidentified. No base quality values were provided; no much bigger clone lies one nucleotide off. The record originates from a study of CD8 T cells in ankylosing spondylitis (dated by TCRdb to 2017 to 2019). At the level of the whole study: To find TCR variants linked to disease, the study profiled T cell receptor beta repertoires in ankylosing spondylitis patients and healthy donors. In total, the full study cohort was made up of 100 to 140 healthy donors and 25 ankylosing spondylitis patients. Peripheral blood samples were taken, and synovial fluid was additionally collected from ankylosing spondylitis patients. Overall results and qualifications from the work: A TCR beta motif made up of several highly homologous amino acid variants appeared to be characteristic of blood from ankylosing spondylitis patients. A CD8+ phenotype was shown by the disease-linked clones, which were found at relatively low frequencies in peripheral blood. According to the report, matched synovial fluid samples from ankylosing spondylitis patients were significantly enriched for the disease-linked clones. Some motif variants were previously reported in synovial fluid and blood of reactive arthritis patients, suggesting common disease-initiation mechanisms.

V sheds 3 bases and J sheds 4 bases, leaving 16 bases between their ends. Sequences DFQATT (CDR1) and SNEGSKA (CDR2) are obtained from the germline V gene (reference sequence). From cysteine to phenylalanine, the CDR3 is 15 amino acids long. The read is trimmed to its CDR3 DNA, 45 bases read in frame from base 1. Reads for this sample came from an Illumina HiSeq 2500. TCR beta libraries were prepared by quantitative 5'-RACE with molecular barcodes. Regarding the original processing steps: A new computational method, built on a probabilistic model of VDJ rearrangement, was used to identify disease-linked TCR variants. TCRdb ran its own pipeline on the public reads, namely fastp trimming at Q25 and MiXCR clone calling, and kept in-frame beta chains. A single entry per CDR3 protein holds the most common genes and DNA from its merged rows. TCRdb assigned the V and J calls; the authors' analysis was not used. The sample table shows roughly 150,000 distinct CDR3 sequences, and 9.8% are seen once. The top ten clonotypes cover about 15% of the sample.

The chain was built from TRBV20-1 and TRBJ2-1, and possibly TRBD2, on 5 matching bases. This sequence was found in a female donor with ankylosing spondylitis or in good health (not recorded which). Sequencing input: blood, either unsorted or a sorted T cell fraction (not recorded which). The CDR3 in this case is CSASSGEGRYNEQFF. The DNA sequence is TGCAGTGCTAGCTCCGGAGAGGGCCGATACAATGAGCAGTTCTTC.